This is a list of T cell receptor beta chains from one sample in a study of shared clonotypes between healthy human individuals. TCRdb's table, derived via immunoSEQ multiplex PCR, lists solely in-frame clones and lacks some. The table shows hundreds of thousands of clones, with 73% occurring only once. The sample taken for sequencing was memory CD4+ T cells sorted from blood. These receptors came from a woman aged 30 to 39 in good health. CDR3s include the opening cysteine and the closing phenylalanine or tryptophan. D genes are given only for firm matches. Clone size, where shown, is once, few, many, or a class for clones that have expanded.

clone size	D gene	V gene	J gene	CDR3 protein	CDR3 DNA
.	.	TRBV5-1	TRBJ2-3	CASSLRSVTDTQYF	TGCGCCAGCAGCTTGCGGTCTGTCACAGATACGCAGTATTTT
.	TRBD2	TRBV5-1	TRBJ2-1	CASSLSGSRQNNEQFF	TGCGCCAGCTCCCTTAGCGGGAGCCGACAAAACAATGAGCAGTTCTTC
.	TRBD1	TRBV30	TRBJ1-1	CAWSGGQGNTEAFF	TGTGCCTGGAGCGGGGGACAGGGGAACACTGAAGCTTTCTTT
once	TRBD1	TRBV28	TRBJ2-3	CASRDRGGDTQYF	TGTGCCAGCAGGGACAGGGGAGGAGATACGCAGTATTTT
.	TRBD2	TRBV5-1	TRBJ2-5	CASSSSPGASGSKTQYF	TGCGCCAGCAGCTCCTCCCCCGGGGCTAGCGGGAGCAAGACCCAGTACTTC
.	.	TRBV11-1	TRBJ1-4	CASSFQQGVNEKLFF	TGTGCCAGCAGCTTTCAACAGGGCGTGAATGAAAAACTGTTTTTT
.	.	TRBV21-1	TRBJ2-7	CASSHVRRHFRALYEQYF	TGTGCCAGCAGCCACGTCCGTCGTCACTTCAGGGCCCTCTACGAGCAGTACTTC
.	.	TRBV27	TRBJ2-5	CASSLDYQETQYF	TGTGCCAGCAGTTTAGACTACCAAGAGACCCAGTACTTC
.	.	TRBV2	TRBJ2-7	CASSPGRGVYEQYF	TGTGCCAGCAGCCCGGGGAGGGGGGTCTACGAGCAGTACTTC
.	.	TRBV19	TRBJ1-2	CASSPTGSIGYTF	TGTGCCAGTAGCCCCACAGGGTCGATCGGCTACACCTTC
.	.	TRBV28	TRBJ2-7	CAAQETSYEQYF	TGTGCGGCGCAGGAGACCTCCTACGAGCAGTACTTC
.	TRBD1	TRBV19	TRBJ2-7	CASSPDRVGEQYF	TGTGCCAGTAGCCCGGACAGGGTGGGAGAGCAGTACTTC
.	TRBD2	TRBV7-3	TRBJ2-3	CASSPGGTKSTDTQYF	TGTGCCAGCAGCCCGGGAGGGACCAAGAGCACAGATACGCAGTATTTT
few	.	TRBV9	TRBJ1-3	CASSVEWAAVGNTIYF	TGTGCCAGCAGCGTAGAATGGGCGGCGGTGGGAAACACCATATATTTT
once	.	TRBV5-1	TRBJ2-2	CASGGANTGELFF	TGCGCCAGTGGTGGCGCGAACACCGGGGAGCTGTTTTTT
.	.	TRBV5-6	TRBJ2-7	CASRVTPPYEQYF	TGTGCCAGCAGGGTGACACCTCCCTACGAGCAGTACTTC
.	.	TRBV11-2	TRBJ1-1	CASSLTRGKPEAFF	TGTGCCAGCAGCCTCACACGAGGGAAACCTGAAGCTTTCTTT
.	.	TRBV6-6	TRBJ1-4	CASSPPLGGEDEKLFF	TGTGCCAGCAGCCCCCCTCTGGGGGGAGAAGATGAAAAACTGTTTTTT
.	.	TRBV21-1	TRBJ2-4	CASSPYGTKVSIQYF	TGTGCCAGCAGCCCATACGGGACAAAAGTTAGCATTCAGTACTTC
few	TRBD2	TRBV19	TRBJ2-3	CATRTSGSTDTQYF	TGTGCCACCAGGACTAGCGGCAGCACAGATACGCAGTATTTT
.	.	TRBV10-3	TRBJ2-7	CAISDPGRTGEQYF	TGTGCCATCAGTGACCCAGGGAGAACGGGAGAGCAGTACTTC
.	TRBD2	TRBV19	TRBJ2-3	CASSTSGRGTDTQYF	TGTGCCAGTAGTACTAGCGGGAGGGGCACAGATACGCAGTATTTT
.	.	TRBV6-5	TRBJ2-1	CASNSGRSYNEQFF	TGTGCCAGCAACAGCGGAAGATCCTACAATGAGCAGTTCTTC
few	TRBD2	TRBV5-1	TRBJ2-1	CASSSNSGTHNEQFF	TGCGCCAGCAGCTCCAACAGCGGGACTCACAATGAGCAGTTCTTC
few	.	TRBV15	TRBJ1-1	CATSSRRQVGMNTEAFF	TGTGCCACCAGCAGCCGCAGACAGGTCGGAATGAACACTGAAGCTTTCTTT
.	.	TRBV11-2	TRBJ1-4	CASSLVSAGLTEKLFF	TGTGCCAGCAGCTTAGTGTCGGCAGGGCTCACTGAAAAACTGTTTTTT
.	TRBD1	TRBV5-4	TRBJ1-4	CASSSQTGGREKLFF	TGTGCCAGCAGCTCTCAAACAGGGGGCAGAGAAAAACTGTTTTTT
.	TRBD1	TRBV5-6	TRBJ1-4	CASSSRQGAFEKLFF	TGTGCCAGCAGCTCGAGACAGGGGGCCTTTGAAAAACTGTTTTTT
.	TRBD2	TRBV5-4	TRBJ2-7	CASSSPPGTSGYTKQYF	TGTGCCAGCAGCTCCCCACCCGGGACTAGCGGATATACCAAGCAGTACTTC
many	.	TRBV30	TRBJ1-1	CAWNRDLSTEAFF	TGTGCCTGGAACCGGGACCTTTCCACTGAAGCTTTCTTT
once	TRBD1	TRBV28	TRBJ1-3	CASRRQGSTSGNTIYF	TGTGCCAGCAGAAGACAGGGCTCGACCTCTGGAAACACCATATATTTT